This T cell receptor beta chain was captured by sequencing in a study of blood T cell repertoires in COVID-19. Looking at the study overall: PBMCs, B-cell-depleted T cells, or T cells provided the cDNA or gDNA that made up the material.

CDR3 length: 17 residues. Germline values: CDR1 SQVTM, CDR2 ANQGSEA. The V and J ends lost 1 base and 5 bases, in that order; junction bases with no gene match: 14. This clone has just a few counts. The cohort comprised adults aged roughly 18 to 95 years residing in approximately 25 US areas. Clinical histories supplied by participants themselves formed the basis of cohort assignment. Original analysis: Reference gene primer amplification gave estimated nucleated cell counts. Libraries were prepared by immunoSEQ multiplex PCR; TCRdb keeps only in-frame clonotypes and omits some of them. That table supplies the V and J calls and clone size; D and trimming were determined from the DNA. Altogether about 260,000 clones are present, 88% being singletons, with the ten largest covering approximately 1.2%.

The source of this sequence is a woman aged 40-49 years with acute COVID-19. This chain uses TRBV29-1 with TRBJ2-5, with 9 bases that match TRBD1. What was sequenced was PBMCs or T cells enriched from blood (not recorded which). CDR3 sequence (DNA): TGCAGCGTTGAAGGGATTTCGTGGACCGACAGGGGGGAGACCCAGTACTTC. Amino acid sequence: CSVEGISWTDRGETQYF. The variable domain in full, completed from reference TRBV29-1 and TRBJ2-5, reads SAVISQKPSRDICQRGTSLTIQCQVDSQVTMMFWYRQQPGQSLTLIATANQGSEATYESGFVIDKFPISRPNLTFSTLTVSNMSPEDSSIYLCSVEGISWTDRGETQYFGPGTRLLVL.